Given below is one T cell receptor beta chain in context. This sample stems from a study of blood T cell repertoires in COVID-19. Study-wide context: The samples span acute and convalescent COVID-19 from the United States, Italy and Spain. Sources were T cells, B-cell-depleted T cells, or PBMCs; the material itself was cDNA or gDNA.

There are 16 residues in the CDR3. Germline V gene sequence: CDR1 SEHNR, CDR2 FQNEAQ (reference sequence). The junction had 9 bases not matched to a gene; V was cut back by 3 bases and J by 9 bases. Under the authors' procedure: Counts of nucleated cells, estimated from reference gene primer amplification, were obtained. Clones were read by immunoSEQ multiplex PCR, and TCRdb kept only the in-frame ones, dropping some. That table supplies the V and J calls and clone size; D and trimming were determined from the DNA. Of more than 200,000 clones in the sample, around 84% were seen once. What was sequenced was peripheral blood. The chain links TRBV7-9 to TRBJ2-1; 12 bases are a match to TRBD2. This clonotype was obtained from a man between 60 and 75 years old with acute or convalescent COVID-19. CDR3 residues: CASSFGLAGPRGEQFF. The CDR3 bases are TGTGCCAGCAGCTTCGGACTAGCGGGACCCCGGGGTGAGCAGTTCTTC.